The 32 T cell receptor beta chains below all came from one sample that was sequenced in a study of blood T cells in healthy people across ages. Primed by a sample-barcoded 5' primer and a J-beta primer mix, a second PCR proceeded for about 6 to 11 cycles. TCRdb itself ran the 5' RACE reads through MiXCR, one entry per CDR3 protein. The table lists roughly 1,300,000 distinct CDR3 sequences, approximately 60% of them singletons. The sequenced material came from blood. These receptor sequences come from a man aged 18-30 years in good health.

The genes are TRBV6-4 and TRBJ1-2, with no clear D. The CDR3 consists of 13 residues. Germline CDR1 and CDR2: MRHNA and SNTAGT. Trimming took off 0 bases at V and 7 bases at J, with 9 bases between the two ends. The CDR3, as DNA: TGTGCCAGCAGTGACTCCGGTGGCACTGGCTACACCTTC. Amino acid sequence: CASSDSGGTGYTF.

Only a few counts were recorded for this clonotype. The V call is TRBV7-9, the J call TRBJ1-2; D is perhaps TRBD1 (5 bases). Trimming pared 7 bases from V and 8 bases from J, leaving 17 bases between. Germline loops: CDR1 SEHNR, CDR2 FQNEAQ (reference sequence). The CDR3 is made up of 13 amino acids. Written as DNA, the CDR3 is TGTGCCAGCACTTCGCAAGCAGGGTTGGGCTACACCTTC. Its translation: CASTSQAGLGYTF.

The chain combines TRBV15 with TRBJ2-1, with D unclear. The CDR3 is 14 amino acids. Germline values: CDR1 LNHNV, CDR2 YYDKDF (reference sequence). Trimming pared 2 bases from V and 7 bases from J, leaving 12 bases between. The CDR3 is CATSRTTSTNEQFF. DNA for the CDR3: TGTGCCACCAGCAGAACTACGTCTACTAATGAGCAGTTCTTC.

The CDR3 reads CSATVREPNEQYF. CDR3 nucleotides: TGCAGTGCCACAGTGAGGGAGCCTAACGAGCAGTACTTC. The rearrangement joins TRBV20-1 to TRBJ2-7; possibly TRBD2 for D (5 bases). CDR3 length equals 13 residues. Germline V gene lookup returns CDR1 DFQATT and CDR2 SNEGSKA (reference sequence). V lost 6 bases and J 5 bases, leaving 17 bases between the germline ends.

V gene TRBV7-2 combines with J gene TRBJ1-2, with D unclear. This CDR3 is 13 amino acids long. Germline lookup yields CDR1 SGHTA and CDR2 FQGNSA. Trimming took off 10 bases at V and 8 bases at J, with 20 bases between the two ends. This CDR3 reads CAIDGAHTQGYTF. CDR3 in DNA: TGTGCCATCGACGGCGCGCACACCCAAGGCTACACCTTC.

The CDR3 nucleotides are TGTGCCAGCAGGCTCCTCGGGACAGTCTCTGATGAGCAGTTCTTC. Its translation is CASRLLGTVSDEQFF. J is TRBJ2-1 and V is TRBV6-5; 7 bases match TRBD1. The CDR3 extends over 15 amino acids. CDR1 is MNHEY and CDR2 is SVGAGI in the germline V gene. V gave up 6 bases and J gave up 8 bases; unmatched junction bases: 13.

This clonotype was seen a few times. CDR3 coding DNA: TGTGCCAGCAGTCCTCAAGTACCCTCTGGGGCCAACGTCCTGACTTTC. This encodes CASSPQVPSGANVLTF. This chain links TRBV25-1 with TRBJ2-6; D gene uncertain. There are 16 residues in the CDR3. Trimming took 5 bases from V and 0 from J, leaving 11 bases between them. The germline CDR1 and CDR2 sequences are MGHDK and SYGVNS.

This clonotype turned up a few times. The rearrangement links TRBV28 to TRBJ2-1; 7 nucleotides match TRBD1. V was pared by 6 bases and J by 2 bases, with 10 bases of the junction left unmatched. The CDR3 has 16 amino acids. The germline gives CDR1 MDHEN, CDR2 SYDVKM. The CDR3 loop is CASSQGTVYPYNEQFF. The DNA for the CDR3 is TGTGCCAGCAGCCAAGGGACAGTCTATCCCTACAATGAGCAGTTCTTC.

The chain employs TRBV28 and TRBJ2-3; 8 nucleotides match TRBD1. CDR3 length: 14 residues. V was clipped by 8 bases and J by 1 base; unmatched bases: 5. Germline V gene lookup returns CDR1 MDHEN and CDR2 SYDVKM. CDR3 DNA sequence: TGTGCCAGCCTGGGGACAGGACGCACAGATACGCAGTATTTT. It encodes CASLGTGRTDTQYF.

The rearrangement links TRBV9 to TRBJ2-3; no clear D. Germline CDR1 is SGDLS and CDR2 is YYNGEE. This CDR3 has 15 residues. The V and J ends lost 3 bases and 1 base respectively, with 12 bases between them. CDR3 protein: CASSERRVGTDTQYF. The CDR3 DNA is TGTGCCAGCAGCGAGCGTAGAGTTGGCACAGATACGCAGTATTTT.

The V call is TRBV20-1, the J call TRBJ2-3; D is ambiguous. CDR1 is DFQATT, CDR2 SNEGSKA, per germline (reference sequence). This CDR3 has 13 amino acids. The CDR3 loop reads CSFSSGPTDTQYF. As DNA, the CDR3 is TGCAGCTTCTCATCTGGCCCCACAGATACGCAGTATTTT.

The V call is TRBV7-9, the J call TRBJ2-7; no clear D gene. CDR3 size: 14 residues. CDR1 is SEHNR and CDR2 is FQNEAQ in the germline V gene (reference sequence). V lost 6 bases, J lost 4 bases, and 16 bases lay in between. CDR3 region: CASRPDLSIYEQYF. The CDR3 DNA sequence: TGTGCCAGCAGGCCAGACTTGTCGATTTACGAGCAGTACTTC.

Only a few counts were recorded for this clonotype. J is TRBJ2-1 and V is TRBV2; 11 nucleotides match TRBD1. CDR3 length: 16 amino acids. The germline V gene has CDR1 SNHLY and CDR2 FYNNEI. V lost 7 bases, J lost 8 bases, and 13 bases stayed unmatched. CDR3 in DNA: TGTGCCAGCATCCGCCGGACAGGGGGCGCTGGGGATGAGCAGTTCTTC. It codes for CASIRRTGGAGDEQFF.

DNA for the CDR3: TGCAGCGTTGAAGAACAAGAGACCCAGTACTTC. This encodes CSVEEQETQYF. This chain connects TRBV29-1 to TRBJ2-5; D not resolved. Germline CDR1 is SQVTM and CDR2 is ANQGSEA. The CDR3 spans 11 residues. V gave up 0 bases and J gave up 2 bases, with 1 base separating them.

This sequence joins TRBV6-2 or TRBV6-3 and TRBJ1-6; D is undetermined. The CDR3 runs 14 residues. Trimming cost V 8 bases and J 4 bases, with 12 bases left between them. CDR1 is MNHEY, CDR2 SVGEGT, per germline. DNA for the CDR3: TGTGCCAGCTCCCCGGCGGAGTATAATTCACCCCTCCACTTT. It codes for CASSPAEYNSPLHF.

This chain uses TRBV12-3 or TRBV12-4 with TRBJ2-7; 8 bases align to TRBD1. The CDR3 runs 14 residues. V lost 6 bases to trimming and J lost 0 bases; unmatched junction nucleotides: 4. The CDR3 region is CASRRTGRSYEQYF. CDR3 coding DNA: TGTGCCAGCAGACGGACAGGGCGCTCCTACGAGCAGTACTTC.

V is TRBV29-1 and J is TRBJ2-5; TRBD1 agrees at 10 bases. Per germline, CDR1 SQVTM and CDR2 ANQGSEA. Unmatched junction bases numbered 8, after V lost 3 bases and J lost 4 bases. The length of the CDR3 is 15 residues. The CDR3, as DNA: TGCAGCGTTGAGCCTCGACAGGGGGCCGGAGAGACCCAGTACTTC. Translated, it gives CSVEPRQGAGETQYF.

The rearrangement links TRBV4-1 to TRBJ2-2, with 8 nucleotides matching TRBD1. This CDR3 spans 15 amino acids. J lost 6 bases, V lost 0 bases, and 3 bases had no gene match. CDR1 and CDR2 (germline): MGHRA, YSYEKL. The CDR3 here is CASSQDKQGAGELFF. DNA of the CDR3: TGCGCCAGCAGCCAAGATAAACAGGGGGCCGGGGAGCTGTTTTTT.

This sequence joins TRBV20-1 and TRBJ2-7, with D hard to call. V lost 3 bases to trimming and J lost 0 bases, with 21 bases between them. The germline CDR1 and CDR2 sequences are DFQATT and SNEGSKA (reference sequence). The CDR3 has 17 amino acids. The CDR3 here is CSASSSMSGPASYEQYF. CDR3 DNA sequence: TGCAGTGCTAGCAGTAGTATGAGTGGGCCAGCCTCCTACGAGCAGTACTTC.

V and J are TRBV7-9 and TRBJ2-5; TRBD2 might be the D (7 bases). V was cut by 6 bases and J by 5 bases, with 25 bases left in between. The CDR3 runs to 17 residues. Germline CDR1 SEHNR, CDR2 FQNEAQ (reference sequence). The CDR3 DNA reads TGTGCCAGCAGTCATTTAACAGGGAGGGTGTTCGGGGAGACCCAGTACTTC. Translated, it gives CASSHLTGRVFGETQYF. Filled out from reference TRBV7-9 and TRBJ2-5, the complete variable domain reads DTGVSQNPRHKITKRGQNVTFRCDPISEHNRLYWYRQTLGQGPEFLTYFQNEAQLEKSRLLSDRFSAERPKGSFSTLEIQRTEQGDSAMYLCASSHLTGRVFGETQYFGPGTRLLVL.

The rearrangement joins TRBV6-5 to TRBJ1-2; perhaps TRBD1 as D (6 bases). The V and J ends lost 0 bases and 5 bases respectively, with 16 bases between them. Germline V gene sequence: CDR1 MNHEY, CDR2 SVGAGI. The length of the CDR3 is 16 residues. The CDR3 DNA reads as TGTGCCAGCAGTTACTCGAGCGCGGGGGCGGGGTATGGCTACACCTTC. It specifies CASSYSSAGAGYGYTF.

The chain has TRBV30 and TRBJ2-5, with D perhaps given as TRBD1 or TRBD2 (6 bases each). Gene TRBJ2-7 matches the end of the DNA better, so the J call may be wrong. The CDR3 extends over 14 amino acids. Per the germline V gene, CDR1 is GTSNPN and CDR2 is SVGIG (reference sequence). DNA of the CDR3: TGTGCCTGGAGTGTGACAGGAGGGCGATACGAGCAGTACTTC. As protein: CAWSVTGGRYEQYF.

J is TRBJ2-1 and V is TRBV3-1; TRBD1 aligns across 9 bases. V was pared by 1 base and J by 12 bases, with 7 bases of the junction left unmatched. This CDR3 has 14 residues. Germline CDR1 reads LGHDT; CDR2 reads YNNKEL (reference sequence). The CDR3: CASSQVGTGLVQFF. CDR3 in DNA: TGTGCCAGCAGCCAAGTGGGGACAGGGTTGGTGCAGTTCTTC.

This clonotype was found once. The J gene is TRBJ2-3, the V gene TRBV5-1, with 9 bases that match TRBD1. This CDR3 region has 16 residues. Germline V lookup: CDR1 SGHRS, CDR2 YFSETQ. V lost 1 base to trimming and J lost 6 bases; unmatched junction nucleotides: 9. Here the CDR3 DNA reads TGCGCCAGCAGCTTGAGTGGACAGGGGAAAGTGGATACGCAGTATTTT. Residues: CASSLSGQGKVDTQYF. The full variable domain, its missing parts supplied by reference TRBV5-1 and TRBJ2-3, is KAGVTQTPRYLIKTRGQQVTLSCSPISGHRSVSWYQQTPGQGLQFLFEYFSETQRNKGNFPGRFSGRQFSNSRSEMNVSTLELGDSALYLCASSLSGQGKVDTQYFGPGTRLTVL.

This chain joins TRBV3-1 and TRBJ2-1; D unclear. Germline CDR1 is LGHDT and CDR2 is YNNKEL (reference sequence). The CDR3 spans 15 residues. With 4 bases removed from V and 1 base from J, the gap between germline ends came to 11 bases. The chain's CDR3 is CASSPARWSYNEQFF. The CDR3 nucleotides read TGTGCCAGCAGCCCGGCCCGGTGGTCCTACAATGAGCAGTTCTTC.

This clonotype was seen a handful of times. The CDR3 spells CASSLTSGRGNEQFF. In DNA, the CDR3 is TGTGCCAGCAGTCTGACTAGCGGGAGGGGAAATGAGCAGTTCTTC. V usage is TRBV6-6 and J usage is TRBJ2-1; 14 nucleotides line up with TRBD2. Germline trimming cut 5 bases from V and 7 bases from J; bases unmatched to any gene: 4. This CDR3 contains 15 residues. CDR1 MNHNY and CDR2 SVGAGI come from the germline V gene (reference sequence).

This rearrangement joins TRBV12-5 to TRBJ2-1; D remains ambiguous. The CDR3 totals 15 residues. Trimming took 0 bases from V and 5 from J, leaving 11 bases between them. Germline V gives CDR1 LGHNT, CDR2 FRNRAP. CDR3 residues: CASGLVGRSNNEQFF. CDR3 in DNA: TGTGCTAGTGGTTTGGTTGGTAGAAGCAACAATGAGCAGTTCTTC.

This clonotype was counted a few times. This chain joins TRBV6-5 and TRBJ2-7; 10 bases line up with TRBD1. The junction had 10 bases not matched to a gene; V was cut back by 6 bases and J by 5 bases. This CDR3 comprises 15 residues. The germline CDR1 and CDR2 sequences are MNHEY and SVGAGI. The CDR3 coding sequence is TGTGCCAGCAGACTTAGCCGGGACAGGGGTGACGAGCAGTACTTC. Translation gives CASRLSRDRGDEQYF.

V and J are TRBV10-3 and TRBJ2-1; maybe TRBD1 (6 bases). The V end lost 8 bases, the J end lost 6 bases, and 14 bases lay between the germline ends. CDR1 is ENHRY and CDR2 is SYGVKD in the germline V gene. CDR3 size: 13 residues. This chain's CDR3 is CAIGGEDSNEQFF. DNA of the CDR3: TGTGCCATCGGGGGAGAGGACAGCAATGAGCAGTTCTTC.

This clonotype was seen a handful of times. The chain joins TRBV29-1 to TRBJ2-5, with D possibly called TRBD1 or TRBD2 (5 bases each). This CDR3 has 12 residues. Trimming pared 6 bases from V and 1 base from J, leaving 9 bases between. The germline V gene encodes CDR1 SQVTM and CDR2 ANQGSEA. CDR3 DNA: TGCAGCGTGGGACGGACCCAAGAGACCCAGTACTTC. Translated: CSVGRTQETQYF. Supplemented by reference TRBV29-1 and TRBJ2-5, the full variable domain reads SAVISQKPSRDICQRGTSLTIQCQVDSQVTMMFWYRQQPGQSLTLIATANQGSEATYESGFVIDKFPISRPNLTFSTLTVSNMSPEDSSIYLCSVGRTQETQYFGPGTRLLVL.

CDR3 sequence (DNA): TGTGCCAGCAGGCTAACACACAGGTCAAACACTGAAGCTTTCTTT. Encoded protein: CASRLTHRSNTEAFF. The chain uses TRBV27 and TRBJ1-1; possible D gene TRBD1, 5 bases. Trimming took 6 bases from V and 2 from J, leaving 16 bases between them. This CDR3 has 15 residues. From germline, CDR1 is MNHEY and CDR2 SMNVEV (reference sequence).

The chain links TRBV2 to TRBJ2-1, with TRBD1 as a possible D gene (6 bases). Germline V gene lookup returns CDR1 SNHLY and CDR2 FYNNEI. This CDR3 spans 16 amino acids. The V end was cut by 9 bases, the J end by 4 bases, with 22 bases between. CDR3 sequence: CARSPRDTLGYNEQFF. CDR3 DNA sequence: TGTGCCAGAAGTCCCCGGGACACCTTGGGATACAATGAGCAGTTCTTC.